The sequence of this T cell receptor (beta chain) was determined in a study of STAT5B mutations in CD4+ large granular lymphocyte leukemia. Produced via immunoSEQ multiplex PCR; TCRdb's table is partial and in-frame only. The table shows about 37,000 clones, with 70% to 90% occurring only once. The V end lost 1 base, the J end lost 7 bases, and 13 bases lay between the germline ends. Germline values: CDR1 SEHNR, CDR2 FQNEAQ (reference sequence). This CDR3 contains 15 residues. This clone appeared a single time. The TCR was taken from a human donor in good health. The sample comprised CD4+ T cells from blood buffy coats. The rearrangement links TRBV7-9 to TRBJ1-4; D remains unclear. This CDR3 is CASSLGERVAEKLFF. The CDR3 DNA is TGTGCCAGCAGCTTAGGGGAGAGGGTGGCTGAAAAACTGTTTTTT.